The clone carrying this TCR beta chain has a handful of counts. Treatment here: 15 Gy SBRT to primary tumor, nephrectomy 4 weeks later. The tumor was a clear cell renal cell carcinoma. Assay used: immunoSEQ multiplex PCR; TCRdb lists only in-frame clones, some missing. The sample records around 16,000 clones, 64% being singletons. There are 16 residues in the CDR3. With 1 base removed from V and 0 bases from J, the gap between germline ends came to 13 bases. Germline V gives CDR1 ENHRY, CDR2 SYGVKD. The entry originates in a study of radiation and T cells in renal cell carcinoma. The receptor comes from a woman aged 70 to 79 with renal cell carcinoma. The chain links TRBV10-3 to TRBJ2-7; tentative D call: TRBD2 (5 bases). Sequenced here: tumor tissue, sampled from a patient whose treatment included radiotherapy and nephrectomy. The CDR3: CAISEYGVGSSYEQYF. The CDR3 nucleotides read TGTGCCATCAGTGAGTACGGGGTAGGGAGCTCCTACGAGCAGTACTTC.